Following are 28 T cell receptor beta chains from one sample sequenced in a study of Graves' ophthalmopathy and Graves' hyperthyroidism. RNA transcripts were the source from which TCR beta CDR3 regions were amplified. A first-round RT-PCR used HTBI primers, followed by a second-round multiplex PCR. Using its own MiXCR run on the multiplex PCR reads, TCRdb lists one record per CDR3 protein. The data hold about 620,000 distinct CDR3 sequences, with roughly 20% observed a single time. The sequencing input was peripheral blood. These receptors originate from a woman under 30 with stable Graves' hyperthyroidism. Some clones in this sample may be carry-over from other donors' samples.

This clonotype came up many times. The CDR3 here is CASSDDRGPVETQYF. CDR3 DNA: TGTGCCAGCAGTGACGACAGGGGGCCGGTGGAGACCCAGTACTTC. The chain combines TRBV6-1 with TRBJ2-5, with 10 bases aligning to TRBD1. CDR1 MNHNS and CDR2 SASEGT come from the germline V gene. There are 15 residues in the CDR3. Unmatched junction bases numbered 6, after V lost 3 bases and J lost 5 bases.

This clonotype was counted ten times or more. The chain joins TRBV6-1 to TRBJ2-7; the match to TRBD1 covers 8 bases. V lost 1 base to trimming and J lost 7 bases; unmatched junction nucleotides: 0. The CDR3 sequence is 12 residues long. CDR1 and CDR2 from the germline V gene are MNHNS and SASEGT. In DNA form, the CDR3 reads TGTGCCAGCAGTGAAGGGACAGGGGAGCAGTACTTC. Its protein is CASSEGTGEQYF.

A few counts support this clonotype. This chain joins TRBV20-1 and TRBJ1-5; TRBD1 might be the D (6 bases). The CDR3 spans 15 residues. The germline gives CDR1 DFQATT, CDR2 SNEGSKA (reference sequence). V was clipped by 5 bases and J by 4 bases, with 18 bases between them. CDR3 amino acids: CSAGPRGQSNQPQHF. The CDR3 DNA sequence: TGCAGTGCTGGGCCACGAGGACAGTCGAATCAGCCCCAGCATTTT.

This clonotype was observed at least ten times. The chain recombines TRBV6-1 with TRBJ2-7; TRBD2 might be the D (5 bases). Germline V gene lookup returns CDR1 MNHNS and CDR2 SASEGT. V was pared by 6 bases and J by 0 bases, with 12 bases between. The CDR3 has 14 residues. The CDR3, as DNA: TGTGCCAGCAGGAGGACTTCTACCTCCTACGAGCAGTACTTC. Translating it yields CASRRTSTSYEQYF.

This clonotype showed up many times. The chain uses TRBV10-3 and TRBJ1-1, with 9 bases matching TRBD1. Germline V gives CDR1 ENHRY, CDR2 SYGVKD. V shed 6 bases and J 2 bases; nucleotides not matched to a gene: 4. The CDR3 contains 14 residues. The CDR3 region is CAISLDRGNTEAFF. In DNA, the CDR3 is TGTGCCATCAGCCTGGACAGGGGTAACACTGAAGCTTTCTTT.

This clonotype came up many times. This chain connects TRBV12-3 or TRBV12-4 to TRBJ1-6; weak D call: TRBD1 (6 bases). The CDR3 sequence is 14 residues long. V was clipped by 6 bases and J by 5 bases, with 11 bases between them. CDR3 amino acids: CASSGTSNNSPLHF. In DNA form, the CDR3 reads TGTGCCAGCAGCGGGACATCGAATAATTCACCCCTCCACTTT.

The rearrangement uses TRBV4-1 and TRBJ1-1; possibly TRBD1 for D (6 bases). Looked up from germline, CDR1 is MGHRA and CDR2 is YSYEKL. The CDR3 runs to 15 residues. Between the trimmed V and J ends, which lost 1 base and 0 bases, there was a span of 9 bases. CDR3 DNA sequence: TGCGCCAGCAGCCAAGGCAGGGGCATGAACACTGAAGCTTTCTTT. This codes for CASSQGRGMNTEAFF.

This clonotype was observed a handful of times. The chain has TRBV4-3 and TRBJ2-7; the D is unclear. The V gene's germline CDR1 is LGHNA and CDR2 YSLEER. Trimming removed 5 bases from V and 6 bases from J, with 11 bases in between. The length of the CDR3 is 12 residues. Written as DNA, the CDR3 is TGCGCCAGCAGCACGACAACGGGCGAGCAGTACTTC. This sequence encodes CASSTTTGEQYF.

The V and J genes are TRBV24-1 and TRBJ1-2; the D is unclear. From germline, CDR1 is KGHDR and CDR2 SFDVKD. V was cut by 4 bases and J by 1 base, with 9 bases left in between. The CDR3 runs 14 residues. CDR3 residues: CATSDRGRNYGYTF. CDR3 nucleotide sequence: TGTGCCACCAGTGACCGTGGTCGTAACTATGGCTACACCTTC.

The table lists this clonotype with many counts. The chain has TRBV12-3 or TRBV12-4 and TRBJ2-7; TRBD2 matches at 9 bases. V shed 5 bases, J shed 2 bases, and the junction held 7 bases outside the gene matches. The CDR3 sequence is 15 residues long. This chain's CDR3 is CASSPRTSDTYEQYF. The CDR3 DNA sequence: TGTGCCAGCAGTCCTCGGACTAGCGATACCTACGAGCAGTACTTC.

This clonotype was observed many times. This chain connects TRBV7-9 to TRBJ1-1, with D hard to call. Trimming shortened V by 7 bases and J by 1 base, and 16 bases separated the two germline ends. The CDR3 sequence is 15 residues long. CDR1 is SEHNR, CDR2 FQNEAQ, per germline (reference sequence). The CDR3 loop is CASTLTELTNTEAFF. The CDR3 nucleotides are TGTGCCAGCACCTTGACCGAATTGACGAACACTGAAGCTTTCTTT. The variable domain in full, completed from reference TRBV7-9 and TRBJ1-1, reads DTGVSQNPRHKITKRGQNVTFRCDPISEHNRLYWYRQTLGQGPEFLTYFQNEAQLEKSRLLSDRFSAERPKGSFSTLEIQRTEQGDSAMYLCASTLTELTNTEAFFGQGTRLTVV.

This clonotype was seen repeatedly, ten times or more. The chain carries TRBV19 and TRBJ1-5, with TRBD1 matching 9 bases. J was trimmed by 2 bases and V by 5 bases; bases with no gene match: 13. Germline CDR1 is LNHDA and CDR2 is SQIVND (reference sequence). The CDR3 consists of 18 residues. The CDR3 sequence: CASSLTGQGTYGNQPQHF. CDR3 DNA: TGTGCCAGTAGTCTAACGGGACAGGGCACCTATGGCAATCAGCCCCAGCATTTT.

This clonotype has ten or more counts. V and J are TRBV30 and TRBJ2-5; D may be TRBD2 (6 bases). V lost 2 bases and J lost 2, with 12 bases in between. There are 14 residues in the CDR3. The germline V gene encodes CDR1 GTSNPN and CDR2 SVGIG (reference sequence). The DNA for the CDR3 is TGTGCCTGGAGTCGGGCGGGAATACAAGAGACCCAGTACTTC. Its protein product is CAWSRAGIQETQYF.

V usage is TRBV28 and J usage is TRBJ1-1, with D perhaps TRBD1 (6 bases). This CDR3 has 13 residues. The V end lost 6 bases, the J end lost 10 bases, and 18 bases lay between the germline ends. From germline, CDR1 is MDHEN and CDR2 SYDVKM. The CDR3 sequence: CASSLPPGGAAFF. The DNA of the CDR3 is TGTGCCAGCAGCCTCCCACCTGGGGGGGCAGCTTTCTTT.

The sample holds many counts of this clonotype. The chain couples TRBV20-1 to TRBJ2-7; D ambiguous. The germline CDR1 and CDR2 sequences are DFQATT and SNEGSKA (reference sequence). Trimming shortened V by 5 bases and J by 6 bases, and 17 bases separated the two germline ends. The CDR3 is made up of 13 amino acids. CDR3 sequence (DNA): TGCAGTGCTCCCTCCCCACCGCGTTTCGAGCAGTACTTC. Translating it yields CSAPSPPRFEQYF.

This clonotype was recorded many times. The V call is TRBV30, the J call TRBJ1-2, with 7 nucleotides matching TRBD1. In germline, CDR1 is GTSNPN, CDR2 SVGIG (reference sequence). Trimming removed 1 base from V and 7 bases from J; junction bases left unmatched: 6. The CDR3 runs to 13 residues. The CDR3 coding sequence is TGTGCCTGGAGTGAACAGGGGATTGCTGGCTACACCTTC. This codes for CAWSEQGIAGYTF.

The V gene is TRBV9, the J gene TRBJ2-7; 9 positions match TRBD2. CDR3 length equals 16 residues. V was clipped by 0 bases and J by 5 bases; unmatched bases: 9. CDR1 is SGDLS and CDR2 is YYNGEE in the germline V gene. The CDR3 protein is CASSVGGRGGLDEQYF. The DNA of the CDR3 is TGTGCCAGCAGCGTAGGTGGGCGGGGGGGCCTTGACGAGCAGTACTTC.

The chain joins TRBV28 to TRBJ2-7; D gene ambiguous. V was clipped by 2 bases and J by 6 bases, with 17 bases between them. The V gene's germline CDR1 is MDHEN and CDR2 SYDVKM. This CDR3 contains 15 residues. CDR3 nucleotides: TGTGCCAGCAGTTTAGTTAACGATGCCTGGGGCGAGCAGTACTTC. Translated: CASSLVNDAWGEQYF.

This clonotype was seen at least ten times. The chain is built from TRBV7-9 and TRBJ2-7, with D perhaps TRBD1 or TRBD2 (5 bases each). V was pared by 3 bases and J by 1 base, with 13 bases between. This CDR3 region has 15 residues. Germline lookup yields CDR1 SEHNR and CDR2 FQNEAQ (reference sequence). In nucleotides, the CDR3 is TGTGCCAGCAGCTTGGGACGGACGGCTTCCTACGAGCAGTACTTC. This translates into CASSLGRTASYEQYF.

The chain uses TRBV7-9 and TRBJ2-7; D remains unclear. Looked up from germline, CDR1 is SEHNR and CDR2 is FQNEAQ (reference sequence). Trimming shortened V by 5 bases and J by 0 bases, and 14 bases separated the two germline ends. The CDR3 length is 15 residues. The CDR3 region has the DNA TGTGCCAGCAGCCACCCTCTCGGGCTCTCCTACGAGCAGTACTTC. Amino acid sequence: CASSHPLGLSYEQYF.

The chain has TRBV6-1 and TRBJ2-7; D perhaps matches TRBD1 (5 bases). With 6 bases removed from V and 4 bases from J, the gap between germline ends came to 25 bases. Germline V gene lookup returns CDR1 MNHNS and CDR2 SASEGT. The CDR3 runs to 17 residues. The CDR3 nucleotides read TGTGCCAGCAGAGCACGAGCGATGGCAGGGCCCTTTTACGAGCAGTACTTC. Encoded protein: CASRARAMAGPFYEQYF.

J is TRBJ1-5 and V is TRBV28; possibly TRBD1 for D (5 bases). The germline V gene encodes CDR1 MDHEN and CDR2 SYDVKM. Trimming removed 3 bases at V and 7 bases at J, with 13 bases between. The length of the CDR3 is 14 residues. CDR3 sequence: CASSLWSGRQPQHF. For the CDR3, the DNA is TGTGCCAGCAGTTTGTGGTCAGGGAGGCAGCCCCAGCATTTT.

With respect to this clonotype: Since a much larger clone is just one base distant, this may be a read error. Likely a read error: the CDR3 ends without its conserved phenylalanine or tryptophan. The chain combines TRBV5-1 with TRBJ2-7; TRBD2 agrees at 7 bases. Germline V CDR1 and CDR2: SGHRS, YFSETQ. CDR3 length: 13 residues. The ends lost 4 bases at V and 4 bases at J; junction bases unmatched: 5. In DNA, the CDR3 is TGCGCCAGCAGCCCCGGGACTATGTACGAGCAGTACCTC. This translates into CASSPGTMYEQYL.

V and J are TRBV6-5 and TRBJ1-3; D gene unclear. In germline, CDR1 is MNHEY, CDR2 SVGAGI. The CDR3 runs to 13 residues. V was shortened by 0 bases and J by 4 bases, with 4 bases between the two germline ends. CDR3 sequence reads: CASSYSQGNTIYF. In DNA, the CDR3 is TGTGCCAGCAGTTACTCCCAGGGAAACACCATATATTTT.

This clonotype occurred many times. The chain employs TRBV12-3 or TRBV12-4 and TRBJ1-1, with unresolved D. This CDR3 comprises 13 residues. V was shortened by 5 bases and J by 6 bases, with 13 bases between the two germline ends. CDR3 in DNA: TGTGCCAGCAGTCAACCTGGGTTTGCTGAAGCTTTCTTT. Protein sequence: CASSQPGFAEAFF.

This clonotype came up many times. The rearrangement joins TRBV2 to TRBJ1-3; D ambiguous. Germline lookup yields CDR1 SNHLY and CDR2 FYNNEI. The ends were cut back, 5 bases at V and 2 bases at J, with 1 base in the middle. The CDR3 is 11 residues long. CDR3 sequence reads: CASSPGNTIYF. In DNA, the CDR3 is TGTGCCAGCAGTCCTGGAAACACCATATATTTT. Based on the CDR3 plus reference TRBV2 and TRBJ1-3, the full variable domain is EPEVTQTPSHQVTQMGQEVILRCVPISNHLYFYWYRQILGQKVEFLVSFYNNEISEKSEIFDDQFSVERPDGSNFTLKIRSTKLEDSAMYFCASSPGNTIYFGEGSWLTVV.

This clonotype was counted between two and nine times. The chain joins TRBV6-1 to TRBJ2-7; D is perhaps TRBD2 (6 bases). This CDR3 spans 12 amino acids. CDR1 and CDR2 from the germline V gene are MNHNS and SASEGT. V was clipped by 8 bases and J by 1 base, with 9 bases between them. The chain's CDR3 is CASLGGSYEQYF. The CDR3 DNA follows: TGTGCCAGCTTGGGGGGATCCTACGAGCAGTACTTC.

This clonotype has ten or more counts. The rearrangement links TRBV20-1 to TRBJ2-5; D gene ambiguous. Germline V gene lookup returns CDR1 DFQATT and CDR2 SNEGSKA (reference sequence). Trimming removed 6 bases at V and 5 bases at J, with 25 bases between. This CDR3 is 16 amino acids long. CDR3 region: CSAGSASTPLSETQYF. In DNA, the CDR3 is TGCAGTGCCGGATCTGCCAGTACTCCCCTCTCTGAGACCCAGTACTTC.